This paragraph covers one T cell receptor beta chain sequence. What it recognizes is unknown. Subjects with ophthalmopathy showed a Clinical Activity Score no lower than 3, a NOSPECS grade no lower than 4, and a duration shorter than 3 months. Template material for amplifying TCR beta CDR3 regions consisted of RNA transcripts. During a first-round RT-PCR of the TCR CDR3, the HTBI primer set was used. TCRdb re-called the multiplex PCR reads with MiXCR, one entry per CDR3 protein. The table lists 500,000 or so distinct CDR3 sequences, 17% of them singletons. This record comes from a study of T cells in Graves' hyperthyroidism and ophthalmopathy. Study context: Specimen type is peripheral blood, collected at initial diagnosis prior to any treatment.

The CDR3 totals 14 residues. The germline V gene encodes CDR1 MNHEY and CDR2 SVGAGI. The V gene lost 0 bases and the J gene lost 7 bases, with 13 bases spanning the gap. Whole-study results and caveats: A median around 5.9 months before onset, the model predicted ophthalmopathy.

The rearrangement links TRBV6-5 to TRBJ2-7, with D maybe TRBD1 (5 bases). This TCR was sampled from a woman between 18 and 29 years old with Graves' ophthalmopathy. Specimen: blood. DNA of the CDR3: TGTGCCAGCAGTTACTCCCCCACCAGGGATGAGCAGTACTTC. It specifies CASSYSPTRDEQYF.